The sample holds many counts of the clone carrying this T cell receptor beta chain. The data were taken from a study of T cells in Graves' hyperthyroidism and ophthalmopathy. This CDR3 contains 11 residues. Germline V gives CDR1 MDHEN, CDR2 SYDVKM. V was clipped by 6 bases and J by 7 bases, with 9 bases between them. Amplified regions were TCR beta CDR3 sequences from RNA transcripts. The TCR CDR3 first-round RT-PCR relied on the HTBI primer set. TCRdb reprocessed the multiplex PCR reads with MiXCR, giving one entry per CDR3 protein. The table has around 620,000 distinct CDR3 sequences, 14% seen once; the top ten hold roughly 7.7%.

The receptor's source is a woman aged 18 to 35 with Graves' ophthalmopathy. The sample consisted of blood. V is TRBV28 and J is TRBJ1-1; D is ambiguous. CDR3 sequence reads: CASSRRFEAFF. The CDR3, as DNA: TGTGCCAGCAGCCGCCGGTTTGAAGCTTTCTTT.